The 29 T cell receptor beta chains below were found in one sample sequenced in a study of blood T cell repertoires in COVID-19. Generated by immunoSEQ multiplex PCR, the TCRdb table keeps only in-frame clones and is missing some. The table records 200,000 or so clones, just under 85% of them present only once. The sample taken for sequencing was peripheral blood. The source is a woman aged 70-85 years with active or convalescent COVID-19.

The gene calls are TRBV6-6 and TRBJ2-1; TRBD2 matches 7 bases. V was pared by 6 bases and J by 1 base, with 21 bases of the junction left unmatched. CDR3 length: 20 amino acids. Looked up from germline, CDR1 is MNHNY and CDR2 is SVGAGI (reference sequence). The CDR3 region has the DNA TGTGCCAGCAGCCACGGGGGGTCCCGGGCTCGCGGAAGTTCCTACAATGAGCAGTTCTTC. Protein product: CASSHGGSRARGSSYNEQFF.

The genes are TRBV10-2 and TRBJ2-3; the D is unclear. The CDR3 is 16 residues long. Trimming stripped 6 bases from V and 0 bases from J, with 16 bases between. Germline V CDR1 and CDR2: WSHSY, SAAADI. CDR3 in amino acids: CASSKHVERSTDTQYF. In DNA form, the CDR3 reads TGCGCCAGCAGCAAGCACGTTGAACGGAGCACAGATACGCAGTATTTT.

This clone is labeled medium-sized. The chain combines TRBV4-2 with TRBJ2-7; TRBD1 matches at 8 bases. CDR1 and CDR2 (germline): LGHNA, YNFKEQ. Trimming took 4 bases from V and 0 from J; bases not matched to a gene: 8. CDR3 length: 16 amino acids. The CDR3 sequence: CASSLTGQELSYEQYF. The CDR3 DNA reads as TGTGCCAGCAGCCTCACGGGACAGGAACTCTCCTACGAGCAGTACTTC.

This clone has more than one count but fewer than ten. At the DNA level, this CDR3 is encoded by other sequences in the same sample as well. The chain employs TRBV19 and TRBJ1-1, with D possibly matching TRBD1 (5 bases). V lost 6 bases to trimming and J lost 1 base, with 9 bases between them. The V gene's germline CDR1 is LNHDA and CDR2 SQIVND (reference sequence). This CDR3 is built from 13 residues. The CDR3 protein is CASSTTGNTEAFF. DNA of the CDR3: TGTGCCAGTAGCACAACAGGGAACACTGAAGCTTTCTTT.

The chain combines TRBV15 with TRBJ2-7; TRBD2 matches 7 bases. The germline gives CDR1 LNHNV, CDR2 YYDKDF (reference sequence). The CDR3 covers 16 residues. V was clipped by 0 bases and J by 0 bases; unmatched bases: 5. CDR3: CATSRDSGRNSYEQYF. The CDR3 DNA reads TGTGCCACCAGCAGAGATAGCGGGCGGAACTCCTACGAGCAGTACTTC. The full variable domain, its missing parts supplied by reference TRBV15 and TRBJ2-7, is DAMVIQNPRYQVTQFGKPVTLSCSQTLNHNVMYWYQQKSSQAPKLLFHYYDKDFNNEADTPDNFQSRRPNTSFCFLDIRSPGLGDTAMYLCATSRDSGRNSYEQYFGPGTRLTVT.

The V gene is TRBV6-6, the J gene TRBJ1-4; D gene unclear. Germline CDR1 MNHNY, CDR2 SVGAGI (reference sequence). V dropped 4 bases and J dropped 7 bases, with 7 bases sitting between them. The CDR3 extends over 12 amino acids. The CDR3 loop reads CASSSQVEKLFF. The CDR3 DNA reads as TGTGCCAGCAGTTCTCAGGTTGAAAAACTGTTTTTT.

The V call is TRBV13, the J call TRBJ1-4; 10 nucleotides agree with TRBD1. Losses at the gene ends were 0 bases for V and 1 base for J; bases not matched to a gene: 2. The CDR3 is 17 amino acids. Germline-derived CDR1 and CDR2 are PRHDT and FYEKMQ (reference sequence). The CDR3 nucleotides are TGTGCCAGCAGCTTAGGAGGACAGGGGGGAACTAATGAAAAACTGTTTTTT. Its translation is CASSLGGQGGTNEKLFF. Based on the CDR3 plus reference TRBV13 and TRBJ1-4, the full variable domain is AAGVIQSPRHLIKEKRETATLKCYPIPRHDTVYWYQQGPGQDPQFLISFYEKMQSDKGSIPDRFSAQQFSDYHSELNMSSLELGDSALYFCASSLGGQGGTNEKLFFGSGTQLSVL.

The V gene is TRBV3-1 (or the pseudogene TRBV3-2), the J gene TRBJ2-3; D unclear. V was shortened by 1 base and J by 0 bases, with 17 bases between the two germline ends. The germline CDR1 and CDR2 sequences are LGHDT and YNNKEL (reference sequence). The CDR3 totals 18 residues. The CDR3 bases are TGTGCCAGCAGCCAAGGTTCAACTCGCGGCTATAGCACAGATACGCAGTATTTT. Translation gives CASSQGSTRGYSTDTQYF.

The chain links TRBV19 to TRBJ1-5; D is perhaps TRBD1 (5 bases). The CDR3 has 13 amino acids. Trimming stripped 6 bases from V and 4 bases from J, with 10 bases between. From germline, CDR1 is LNHDA and CDR2 SQIVND (reference sequence). In DNA, the CDR3 is TGTGCCAGTAGCGACAGTACTAATCAGCCCCAGCATTTT. It codes for CASSDSTNQPQHF.

This chain joins TRBV5-1 and TRBJ1-3, with 8 nucleotides matching TRBD1. Trimming took 0 bases from V and 3 from J; bases not matched to a gene: 5. Germline-derived CDR1 and CDR2 are SGHRS and YFSETQ. The CDR3 totals 16 residues. The CDR3 reads CASSLAGQGFGNTIYF. CDR3 nucleotides: TGCGCCAGCAGCTTGGCAGGACAGGGTTTTGGAAACACCATATATTTT.

The rearrangement uses TRBV30 and TRBJ1-5; D unclear. Germline V CDR1 and CDR2: GTSNPN, SVGIG (reference sequence). The CDR3 loop spans 15 amino acids. Trimming removed 2 bases at V and 1 base at J, with 12 bases between. The CDR3 coding sequence is TGTGCCTGGAGTAGGCGGGAACCAAGCAATCAGCCCCAGCATTTT. Translation gives CAWSRREPSNQPQHF.

The rearrangement uses TRBV6-6 and TRBJ2-1, with a weak D call TRBD1 (5 bases). The germline CDR1 and CDR2 sequences are MNHNY and SVGAGI (reference sequence). Trimming left V 10 bases short and J 4 bases short, with 17 bases between. This CDR3 contains 14 residues. The CDR3 coding sequence is TGTGCCACCCGACAGTCGACCCTTTACAATGAGCAGTTCTTC. It yields the protein CATRQSTLYNEQFF.

CDR3 loop: CASRGPQGELGNQPQHF. CDR3 DNA sequence: TGTGCCAGCAGGGGACCCCAGGGGGAATTAGGCAATCAGCCCCAGCATTTT. The chain employs TRBV28 and TRBJ1-5, with 7 bases aligning to TRBD1. V lost 6 bases and J lost 2; bases outside the gene matches: 13. The CDR3 runs to 17 residues. Germline V gene lookup returns CDR1 MDHEN and CDR2 SYDVKM.

The chain recombines TRBV10-3 with TRBJ1-1; tentative D call: TRBD1 (6 bases). Trimming removed 9 bases at V and 0 bases at J, with 14 bases between. The CDR3 extends over 14 amino acids. CDR1 ENHRY and CDR2 SYGVKD come from the germline V gene. CDR3 sequence: CAMAPGHLNTEAFF. The DNA for the CDR3 is TGTGCCATGGCGCCGGGACACCTGAACACTGAAGCTTTCTTT.

The chain has TRBV7-3 and TRBJ2-1, with no clear D. The V gene lost 2 bases and the J gene lost 8 bases, with 10 bases spanning the gap. Germline V gene data show CDR1 as SGHTA and CDR2 as FQGTGA. This CDR3 is built from 13 residues. The CDR3 bases are TGTGCCAGCAGCTTAGGTTTAGTGGATGAGCAGTTCTTC. Its protein product is CASSLGLVDEQFF.

The rearrangement links TRBV7-2 to TRBJ1-1; 7 nucleotides align to TRBD1. CDR1 SGHTA and CDR2 FQGNSA come from the germline V gene. CDR3 length: 15 residues. The ends lost 6 bases at V and 0 bases at J; junction bases unmatched: 7. CDR3 sequence: CASSPGQVMNTEAFF. DNA for the CDR3: TGTGCCAGCAGTCCCGGACAGGTCATGAACACTGAAGCTTTCTTT.

DNA of the CDR3: TGTGCCAGCAGCCATTCCAGCGGGAGTGGGGAGACCCAGTACTTC. Amino acids: CASSHSSGSGETQYF. The rearrangement links TRBV4-2 to TRBJ2-5; TRBD2 aligns across 8 bases. V was pared by 3 bases and J by 5 bases, with 8 bases of the junction left unmatched. The CDR3 covers 15 residues. Germline CDR1 reads LGHNA; CDR2 reads YNFKEQ.

This chain connects TRBV10-3 to TRBJ2-2; TRBD1 matches 10 bases. The CDR3 length is 14 residues. The germline gives CDR1 ENHRY, CDR2 SYGVKD. V trimming: 6 bases; J trimming: 5 bases; junction bases outside the gene matches: 3. This chain's CDR3 is CAIRGTGETGELFF. DNA of the CDR3: TGTGCCATCAGGGGGACAGGGGAGACCGGGGAGCTGTTTTTT.

The gene calls are TRBV4-1 and TRBJ2-3, with D possibly TRBD2 on 6 matching bases. CDR1 and CDR2 (germline): MGHRA, YSYEKL. There are 17 residues in the CDR3. Trimming cost V 2 bases and J 2 bases, with 17 bases left between them. CDR3: CASSQNRDLVSTDTQYF. For the CDR3, the DNA is TGCGCCAGCAGCCAAAACCGGGACTTAGTTTCCACAGATACGCAGTATTTT.

Concerning this clone: At one end the junction does not follow the germline gene, possibly because of a read error. This sequence joins TRBV7-2 and TRBJ2-7; 14 bases line up with TRBD2. The CDR3 runs 18 residues. Germline V gives CDR1 SGHTA, CDR2 FQGNSA. The CDR3 DNA is TGTGCCAGCAGCTCACCGGGACTAGCGGGAGAATCCTCCTCCGAGCAGTACTTC. Amino acid sequence: CASSSPGLAGESSSEQYF.

The chain joins TRBV18 to TRBJ1-1, with D possibly matching TRBD1 (6 bases). V dropped 3 bases and J dropped 4 bases, with 27 bases sitting between them. The CDR3 runs to 19 residues. Germline V gives CDR1 KGHSH, CDR2 LQKENI. This CDR3 is CASSPKPGGRDRLGTEAFF. The CDR3 DNA reads TGTGCCAGCTCACCCAAACCGGGGGGGCGGGATCGTTTAGGCACTGAAGCTTTCTTT.

This rearrangement joins TRBV7-7 to TRBJ1-3; D gene unclear. V was trimmed by 3 bases and J by 2 bases, leaving 11 bases between them. Germline values: CDR1 SSHAT, CDR2 FNYEAQ (reference sequence). This CDR3 is built from 15 residues. CDR3 bases: TGTGCCAGCAGCTTCCGCGGTCTGGCTGGAAACACCATATATTTT. It specifies CASSFRGLAGNTIYF.

J is TRBJ2-5 and V is TRBV7-2, with TRBD2 matching over 8 bases. Unmatched junction bases numbered 1, after V lost 3 bases and J lost 1 base. The germline V gene has CDR1 SGHTA and CDR2 FQGNSA. The CDR3 sequence is 14 residues long. The CDR3 DNA reads TGTGCCAGCAGCTTCACTAGCGGCCAAGAGACCCAGTACTTC. Protein product: CASSFTSGQETQYF.

The genes are TRBV7-6 and TRBJ1-4; 11 positions match TRBD1. CDR1 is SGHVS, CDR2 FNYEAQ, per germline. This CDR3 has 14 residues. With V trimmed by 3 bases and J by 8 bases, 2 bases remained unmatched. The CDR3 bases are TGTGCCAGCAGCTTGGGACAGGGGGTGGAAAAACTGTTTTTT. It is translated as CASSLGQGVEKLFF. Together with reference TRBV7-6 and TRBJ1-4, the CDR3 gives the full variable domain: GAGVSQSPRYKVTKRGQDVALRCDPISGHVSLYWYRQALGQGPEFLTYFNYEAQQDKSGLPNDRFSAERPEGSISTLTIQRTEQRDSAMYRCASSLGQGVEKLFFGSGTQLSVL.

CDR3 coding DNA: TGTGCCAGCAGACAAACCGGGAGAGGGTCCCTAAGTTACGAGCAGTACTTC. It specifies CASRQTGRGSLSYEQYF. V usage is TRBV3-1 (or the pseudogene TRBV3-2) and J usage is TRBJ2-7, with a weak D call TRBD2 (6 bases). The ends were cut back, 6 bases at V and 4 bases at J, with 25 bases in the middle. Germline V gene data show CDR1 as LGHDT and CDR2 as YNNKEL (reference sequence). CDR3 length: 17 residues.

This clone has a single count. This chain uses TRBV7-6 with TRBJ2-5; D is perhaps TRBD2 (5 bases). Germline V gives CDR1 SGHVS, CDR2 FNYEAQ. CDR3 length: 15 residues. Trimming removed 4 bases from V and 4 bases from J, with 16 bases in between. The CDR3 sequence: CASSSLDSTSETQYF. CDR3 DNA sequence: TGTGCCAGCAGCTCGCTGGACTCAACCTCAGAGACCCAGTACTTC. The full variable domain, its missing parts supplied by reference TRBV7-6 and TRBJ2-5, is GAGVSQSPRYKVTKRGQDVALRCDPISGHVSLYWYRQALGQGPEFLTYFNYEAQQDKSGLPNDRFSAERPEGSISTLTIQRTEQRDSAMYRCASSSLDSTSETQYFGPGTRLLVL.

The J gene is TRBJ1-4, the V gene TRBV3-1 (or the pseudogene TRBV3-2), with a possible D match to TRBD1 (6 bases). Between the trimmed V and J ends, which lost 0 bases and 6 bases, there was a span of 14 bases. Germline V gene sequence: CDR1 LGHDT, CDR2 YNNKEL (reference sequence). The length of the CDR3 is 16 residues. The CDR3 region is CASSQDMGAQDEKLFF. The DNA of the CDR3 is TGTGCCAGCAGCCAAGATATGGGGGCGCAGGATGAAAAACTGTTTTTT.

In this sample, this clone turned up a few times. This chain connects TRBV6-5 to TRBJ1-6; D possibly corresponds to TRBD1 (5 bases). The germline V and J ends were trimmed by 5 bases and 7 bases, with 12 bases remaining between them. This CDR3 is 14 amino acids long. In germline, CDR1 is MNHEY, CDR2 SVGAGI. CDR3 amino acids: CASSQGLLNSPLHF. As DNA, the CDR3 is TGTGCCAGCAGTCAGGGACTACTAAATTCACCCCTCCACTTT.

This rearrangement joins TRBV29-1 to TRBJ2-3, with a weak D call TRBD2 (6 bases). Trimming pared 3 bases from V and 0 bases from J, leaving 13 bases between. The CDR3 is 15 residues long. In germline, CDR1 is SQVTM, CDR2 ANQGSEA. CDR3 loop: CSVDPRETSTDTQYF. The CDR3 DNA follows: TGCAGCGTTGACCCCCGGGAGACTAGCACAGATACGCAGTATTTT.